These 4 T cell receptor beta chains were all obtained from the same sample, sequenced in a study of blood T cell repertoires in COVID-19. Repertoires were generated with immunoSEQ multiplex PCR, while TCRdb's copy carries only in-frame clones and drops some. Of over 200,000 clones listed, over 80% are singletons. The material sequenced was peripheral blood. These receptors were taken from a human donor in a cohort sampled during active COVID-19.

The rearrangement links TRBV11-2 to TRBJ2-7; D not certain. Trimming cost V 0 bases and J 6 bases, with 12 bases left between them. The germline V gene has CDR1 SGHAT and CDR2 FQNNGV. There are 14 residues in the CDR3. Written as DNA, the CDR3 is TGTGCCAGCAGCTTAGATCGCGCCTCGGTCGAGCAGTACTTC. Residues: CASSLDRASVEQYF.

The chain links TRBV6-4 to TRBJ2-1; D is ambiguous. CDR3 length equals 13 residues. Germline loops: CDR1 MRHNA, CDR2 SNTAGT. Trimming took 5 bases from V and 5 from J, leaving 10 bases between them. The CDR3 region has the DNA TGTGCCAGCAGTAAGCTACCCAACAATGAGCAGTTCTTC. It codes for CASSKLPNNEQFF.

The J gene is TRBJ2-2, the V gene TRBV2; no clear D gene. This CDR3 comprises 14 residues. Germline lookup yields CDR1 SNHLY and CDR2 FYNNEI. V was clipped by 8 bases and J by 0 bases, with 10 bases between them. This chain's CDR3 is CASLFSANTGELFF. The CDR3 DNA is TGTGCCAGCCTTTTCTCCGCGAACACCGGGGAGCTGTTTTTT.

The chain carries TRBV19 and TRBJ1-3, with D tentatively TRBD1 (5 bases). Germline V CDR1 and CDR2: LNHDA, SQIVND (reference sequence). The CDR3 consists of 16 residues. Trimming took 4 bases from V and 4 from J, leaving 17 bases between them. Written as DNA, the CDR3 is TGTGCCAGTAGTAAGGGGCCGGGAGGTGACGGAAACACCATATATTTT. Residues: CASSKGPGGDGNTIYF.